This T cell receptor (beta chain) was recorded in a study of PD-L1 blockade in urothelial cancer. Study-wide context: Beginning in the mid-2010s, patients received atezolizumab, given as 1,200 mg intravenously every 3 weeks. A median roughly 140,000 T cells were found in blood samples. Study results and limitations: Having blood TCR clonality under the median before treatment predicted better survival.

The CDR3 extends over 17 amino acids. Germline V CDR1 and CDR2: LGHNA, YSLEER. On this clone itself: Antigen unknown. At one end, the junction sequence differs from germline, possibly due to a read error. Other nucleotide sequences from this sample produce the same CDR3.

TCRdb's copy holds only in-frame clones and misses some; the assay was immunoSEQ multiplex PCR. The sample yields tens of thousands of clones, 77% seen once. The source of this sequence is a man between 65 and 79 years old with urothelial cancer. The chain recombines TRBV4-3 with TRBJ2-7, with a tentative D call TRBD2 (7 bases). Sequencing was performed on PBMCs, taken around atezolizumab (anti-PD-L1) treatment. The CDR3 protein is CASSQDNGGAGSYEQYF. In nucleotides, the CDR3 is TGCGCCAGCAGCCAAGATAATGGGGGGGCCGGTTCCTATGAGCAGTACTTC.